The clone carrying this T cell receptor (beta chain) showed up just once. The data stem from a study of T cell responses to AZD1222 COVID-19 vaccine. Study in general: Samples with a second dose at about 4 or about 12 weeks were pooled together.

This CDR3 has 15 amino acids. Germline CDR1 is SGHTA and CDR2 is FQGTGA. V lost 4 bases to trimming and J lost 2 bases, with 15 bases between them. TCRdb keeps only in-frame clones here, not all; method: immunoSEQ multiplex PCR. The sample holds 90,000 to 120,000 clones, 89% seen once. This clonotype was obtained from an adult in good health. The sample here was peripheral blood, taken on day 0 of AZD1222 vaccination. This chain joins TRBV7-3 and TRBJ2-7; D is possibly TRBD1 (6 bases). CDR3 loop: CASSSYPGQTYEQYF. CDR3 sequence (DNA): TGTGCCAGCAGCTCTTACCCGGGACAAACCTACGAGCAGTACTTC.